This T cell receptor (beta chain) was documented in a study of technical replicates of blood from a handful of donors. In germline, CDR1 is MNHEY, CDR2 SVGAGI. V was trimmed by 2 bases and J by 5 bases, leaving 12 bases between them. CDR3 length: 14 amino acids. Method: immunoSEQ multiplex PCR; TCRdb's copy keeps in-frame clones and lacks some. Altogether about 70,000 clones are present, about 94% being singletons, with the ten largest covering about 0.38%. In this sample, this clone turned up once. This rearrangement joins TRBV6-5 to TRBJ2-5; D not certain. Source material: T cells isolated from PBMCs. The sequence was collected from a human donor in good health. The CDR3 loop reads CASSYGPSVETQYF. DNA for the CDR3: TGTGCCAGCAGTTACGGTCCAAGCGTGGAGACCCAGTACTTC.